This passage covers 17 T cell receptor beta chains from one sample sequenced in a study of blood T cell repertoires in COVID-19. Profiling relied on immunoSEQ multiplex PCR, and the TCRdb table lists in-frame clones only, not all of them. The table has 250,000 to 300,000 clones, around 89% seen once; the top ten hold roughly an eighth. The sample consisted of peripheral blood. These receptors were obtained from an older woman with acute or convalescent COVID-19.

The chain carries TRBV19 and TRBJ1-2; a possible D gene is TRBD1 (5 bases). The CDR3 extends over 13 amino acids. The ends were cut back, 1 base at V and 7 bases at J, with 10 bases in the middle. From germline, CDR1 is LNHDA and CDR2 SQIVND (reference sequence). The CDR3 bases are TGTGCCAGTAGTATAGGGGGGGACGCTGGCTACACCTTC. Translated, it gives CASSIGGDAGYTF.

The chain recombines TRBV7-2 with TRBJ2-7; 8 nucleotides agree with TRBD1. J gave up 3 bases and V 4 bases, and 5 bases lay outside the gene matches. The CDR3 contains 14 residues. Germline values: CDR1 SGHTA, CDR2 FQGNSA. The CDR3 loop reads CASSSGTGGYEQYF. The DNA of the CDR3 is TGTGCCAGCAGCTCGGGGACAGGCGGCTACGAGCAGTACTTC.

The chain joins TRBV18 to TRBJ2-7; TRBD1 is a possible D gene (6 bases). The V end was cut by 4 bases, the J end by 6 bases, with 19 bases between. The CDR3 contains 15 residues. Germline loops: CDR1 KGHSH, CDR2 LQKENI. DNA of the CDR3: TGTGCCAGCTCACAGGAAGGCAGGGGAATGGGCGAGCAGTACTTC. Its translation: CASSQEGRGMGEQYF.

This chain uses TRBV27 with TRBJ1-1; 9 bases are shared with TRBD1. The V segment lost 5 bases and the J segment 5 bases; nucleotides outside the gene matches: 6. CDR1 is MNHEY, CDR2 SMNVEV, per germline (reference sequence). CDR3 size: 14 residues. In DNA form, the CDR3 reads TGTGCCAGCAGTCTTGGGACAGGGCGGACTGAAGCTTTCTTT. It yields the protein CASSLGTGRTEAFF.

This chain uses TRBV2 with TRBJ2-1; 10 bases match TRBD1. The CDR3 extends over 16 amino acids. The junction had 5 bases not matched to a gene; V was cut back by 4 bases and J by 2 bases. The germline CDR1 and CDR2 sequences are SNHLY and FYNNEI. The DNA for the CDR3 is TGTGCCAGCAGTGCTAGGACAGGGGGTCCCTACAATGAGCAGTTCTTC. Translation gives CASSARTGGPYNEQFF.

This chain's CDR3 is CAWKGQGRDTQYF. CDR3 nucleotide sequence: TGTGCCTGGAAGGGGCAGGGTCGAGATACGCAGTATTTT. This sequence joins TRBV30 and TRBJ2-3, with D tentatively TRBD1 (5 bases). With 4 bases removed from V and 5 bases from J, the gap between germline ends came to 13 bases. This CDR3 region has 13 residues. Germline CDR1 is GTSNPN and CDR2 is SVGIG (reference sequence).

V gene TRBV7-8 combines with J gene TRBJ2-7; 15 bases line up with TRBD2. This CDR3 is built from 15 residues. Trimming cost V 3 bases and J 6 bases; bases outside gene matches: 3. The germline V gene has CDR1 SGHVS and CDR2 FQNEAQ. The CDR3 region is CASSFRTSGRGEQYF. The DNA of the CDR3 is TGTGCCAGCAGCTTCCGGACTAGCGGGAGGGGCGAGCAGTACTTC.

This clone was observed a single time. The J gene is TRBJ2-5, the V gene TRBV5-4; TRBD2 matches at 8 bases. The germline V gene encodes CDR1 SGHNT and CDR2 YYREEE (reference sequence). The CDR3 loop spans 18 amino acids. Losses at the gene ends were 0 bases for V and 3 bases for J; bases not matched to a gene: 13. The CDR3 loop is CASSLVGREGLLKETQYF. The CDR3, as DNA: TGTGCCAGCAGCTTGGTCGGACGGGAGGGATTATTGAAAGAGACCCAGTACTTC.

The chain links TRBV4-2 to TRBJ2-1, with D possibly being TRBD2 (6 bases). The germline V gene encodes CDR1 LGHNA and CDR2 YNFKEQ. This CDR3 spans 14 amino acids. Trimming pared 4 bases from V and 8 bases from J, leaving 15 bases between. Here the CDR3 reads CASSPGGSVDEQFF. Here the CDR3 DNA reads TGTGCCAGCAGCCCCGGGGGATCAGTCGATGAGCAGTTCTTC.

Concerning this clone: Other nucleotide sequences in the sample specify the same CDR3. The rearrangement joins TRBV4-3 to TRBJ2-7, with 7 positions matching TRBD2. With V trimmed by 1 base and J by 6 bases, 0 bases remained unmatched. The CDR3 is 12 amino acids. Germline V CDR1 and CDR2: LGHNA, YSLEER. CDR3 residues: CASSQAGGEQYF. The CDR3 DNA reads as TGCGCCAGCAGCCAAGCGGGGGGCGAGCAGTACTTC.

V and J are TRBV13 and TRBJ1-2; D not certain. Looked up from germline, CDR1 is PRHDT and CDR2 is FYEKMQ (reference sequence). V was clipped by 1 base and J by 8 bases, with 8 bases between them. This CDR3 region has 12 residues. The CDR3 region has the DNA TGTGCCAGCAGCTTAGTCCGAGGGGGCTACACCTTC. Translated, it gives CASSLVRGGYTF.

This clone was seen just once. The V and J genes are TRBV5-1 and TRBJ1-1, with 10 positions matching TRBD1. The CDR3 has 16 residues. Germline V gives CDR1 SGHRS, CDR2 YFSETQ. With V trimmed by 3 bases and J by 2 bases, 7 bases remained unmatched. The CDR3 DNA reads TGCGCCAGCAGCTCCGCGGGACAGGGGTTTAACACTGAAGCTTTCTTT. Amino acids: CASSSAGQGFNTEAFF.

The J gene is TRBJ1-1, the V gene TRBV20-1; D is ambiguous. Per germline, CDR1 DFQATT and CDR2 SNEGSKA (reference sequence). This CDR3 comprises 11 residues. CDR3 nucleotides: TGCAGCGCCACACAGAGCACTGAAGCTTTCTTT. Encoded protein: CSATQSTEAFF.

This chain connects TRBV12-3 or TRBV12-4 to TRBJ1-2; maybe TRBD1 (6 bases). Trimming cost V 4 bases and J 1 base, with 7 bases left between them. This CDR3 has 13 amino acids. In nucleotides, the CDR3 is TGTGCCAGCAGTTGGACAGTTAACTATGGCTACACCTTC. Translated: CASSWTVNYGYTF.

This chain joins TRBV11-2 and TRBJ2-2; 8 bases are shared with TRBD2. The J segment lost 5 bases and the V segment lost 4 bases, leaving 12 bases of the junction unmatched. The CDR3 consists of 17 residues. The germline V gene has CDR1 SGHAT and CDR2 FQNNGV. This chain's CDR3 is CASSYRTGRAGTGELFF. CDR3 DNA: TGTGCCAGCAGCTATAGAACCGGGAGGGCCGGAACCGGGGAGCTGTTTTTT.

This clone was seen a handful of times. The chain carries TRBV14 and TRBJ2-1, with D possibly being TRBD2 (6 bases). The CDR3 sequence is 15 residues long. V was pared by 3 bases and J by 8 bases, with 17 bases between. The germline gives CDR1 SGHDN, CDR2 FVKESK. CDR3 protein: CASSHQLALADEQFF. CDR3 sequence (DNA): TGTGCCAGCAGCCATCAACTAGCATTGGCCGATGAGCAGTTCTTC.

Written as DNA, the CDR3 is TGTGCCATCAGTGGGCAGGGCTCCAATGAGCAGTTCTTC. Protein product: CAISGQGSNEQFF. The genes are TRBV10-3 and TRBJ2-1; tentative D call: TRBD1 (5 bases). This CDR3 is built from 13 residues. Between the trimmed V and J ends, which lost 4 bases and 6 bases, there was a span of 10 bases. The germline V gene has CDR1 ENHRY and CDR2 SYGVKD.